This T cell receptor (beta chain) was observed in a study of blood T cell repertoires in COVID-19. Study background: The United States, Italy and Spain provided the acute and convalescent COVID-19 samples.

Data came from immunoSEQ multiplex PCR; TCRdb stores just in-frame clones and leaves some out. The table shows some 460,000 clones, with 70% to 90% occurring only once. The germline V gene has CDR1 WNHNN and CDR2 SYGVQD (reference sequence). Trimming left V 4 bases short and J 1 base short, with 10 bases between. The CDR3 is 15 amino acids. Individuals aged about 18 to 89 years were recruited from about two dozen US areas. This clonotype originated in a woman in her late teens or twenties with acute COVID-19. Input material: PBMCs or T cells enriched from blood (not recorded which). The chain uses TRBV10-1 and TRBJ2-2; a weak D match, TRBD2 (5 bases). Here the CDR3 DNA reads TGCGCCAGCAGTGTAGCAGGACTGAACACCGGGGAGCTGTTTTTT. Translation: CASSVAGLNTGELFF.